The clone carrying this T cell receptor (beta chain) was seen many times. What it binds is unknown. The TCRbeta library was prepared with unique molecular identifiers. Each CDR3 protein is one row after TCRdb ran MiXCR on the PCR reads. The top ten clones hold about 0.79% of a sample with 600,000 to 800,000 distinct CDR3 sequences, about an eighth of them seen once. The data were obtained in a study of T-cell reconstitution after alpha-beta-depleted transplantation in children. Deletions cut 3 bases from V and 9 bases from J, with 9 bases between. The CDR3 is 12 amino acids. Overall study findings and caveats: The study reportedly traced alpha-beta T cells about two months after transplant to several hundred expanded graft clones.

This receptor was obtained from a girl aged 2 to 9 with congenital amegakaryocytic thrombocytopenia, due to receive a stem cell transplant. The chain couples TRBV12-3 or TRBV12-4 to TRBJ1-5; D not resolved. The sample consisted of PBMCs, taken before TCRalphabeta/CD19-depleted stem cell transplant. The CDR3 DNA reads TGTGCCAGCAGTTTCGGGGAGTCGCCCCAGCATTTT. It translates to CASSFGESPQHF.